One T cell receptor beta chain is described in this entry. Its antigen is not known. The data were taken from a study of cytomegalovirus exposure and HLA in healthy donors. Findings and limits, study-wide: Follow-up analysis found HLA locus-dependent TCR association rates, highest for DRB1 and lowest for HLA-C.

In germline, CDR1 is GTSNPN, CDR2 SVGIG (reference sequence). V lost 0 bases and J 4 bases, leaving 3 bases between the germline ends. This CDR3 has 11 residues. The primer mix had 60 Vbeta and 13 Jbeta primers. Libraries were prepared by immunoSEQ multiplex PCR; TCRdb keeps only in-frame clonotypes and omits some of them. The table shows 120,000 or so clones, with roughly 70% occurring only once. The sequence was collected from a woman in her thirties or forties in good health and CMV-seronegative. The chain uses TRBV30 and TRBJ1-2; D not resolved. The sample comprised PBMCs. The CDR3 protein is CAWSVGYGYTF. The CDR3 bases are TGTGCCTGGAGTGTCGGCTATGGCTACACCTTC.